These 17 T cell receptor beta chains originate from one sample sequenced in a study of shared clonotypes between healthy human individuals. Libraries were prepared by immunoSEQ multiplex PCR; TCRdb keeps only in-frame clonotypes and omits some of them. The sample includes over 300,000 clones, roughly 84% of them seen just once. The sample was memory CD8+ T cells sorted from blood. The subset was: CD45RO+ cells pooled with CCR7-negative TemRA cells. These receptors were collected from a man younger than 35 in good health.

This clone has a handful of counts. The V and J genes are TRBV7-9 and TRBJ1-1; 7 bases are shared with TRBD1. Per germline, CDR1 SEHNR and CDR2 FQNEAQ (reference sequence). The CDR3 has 15 amino acids. V gave up 4 bases and J gave up 8 bases; unmatched junction bases: 13. The CDR3 nucleotides are TGTGCCAGCAGCTCGAGCGGACAGGTGGGAGACGAAGCTTTCTTT. Its protein is CASSSSGQVGDEAFF.

The V gene is TRBV11-2, the J gene TRBJ1-5; D is unresolved. The CDR3 consists of 16 residues. CDR1 SGHAT and CDR2 FQNNGV come from the germline V gene. Trimming left V 0 bases short and J 3 bases short, with 12 bases between. The CDR3 DNA sequence: TGTGCCAGCAGCTTAGATTATGGCCAGATCAATCAGCCCCAGCATTTT. It encodes CASSLDYGQINQPQHF.

This chain connects TRBV13 to TRBJ1-5, with D maybe TRBD1 (6 bases). The CDR3 length is 15 residues. The V gene's germline CDR1 is PRHDT and CDR2 FYEKMQ (reference sequence). The V end lost 5 bases, the J end lost 1 base, and 12 bases lay between the germline ends. The CDR3 DNA follows: TGTGCCAGCAGCCAACAGGGAGGCAGCAATCAGCCCCAGCATTTT. It is translated as CASSQQGGSNQPQHF.

The chain recombines TRBV28 with TRBJ2-2; 7 bases match TRBD1. The V gene's germline CDR1 is MDHEN and CDR2 SYDVKM. The length of the CDR3 is 14 residues. Germline trimming cut 8 bases from V and 4 bases from J; bases unmatched to any gene: 7. CDR3 in amino acids: CASLGDSTTGELFF. For the CDR3, the DNA is TGTGCCAGCCTCGGGGACAGCACCACCGGGGAGCTGTTTTTT.

V and J are TRBV4-1 and TRBJ2-7; 7 nucleotides agree with TRBD2. Trimming cost V 4 bases and J 0 bases; bases outside gene matches: 15. This CDR3 has 18 residues. Germline CDR1 is MGHRA and CDR2 is YSYEKL. The chain's CDR3 is CASSPGPLGGSGSYEQYF. DNA of the CDR3: TGCGCCAGCAGCCCCGGCCCGCTCGGGGGGTCTGGCTCCTACGAGCAGTACTTC.

In this sample, this clone turned up once. V and J are TRBV5-4 and TRBJ2-7, with 7 nucleotides matching TRBD2. Germline CDR1 and CDR2: SGHNT and YYREEE (reference sequence). The CDR3 is 14 amino acids. V gave up 2 bases and J gave up 6 bases; unmatched junction bases: 8. The CDR3 region is CASSLSGTEFEQYF. CDR3 DNA: TGTGCCAGCAGCTTAAGCGGGACCGAGTTCGAGCAGTACTTC.

The chain has TRBV28 and TRBJ2-1, with D uncertain. The V gene's germline CDR1 is MDHEN and CDR2 SYDVKM. V was cut by 3 bases and J by 6 bases, with 9 bases left in between. CDR3 length: 13 residues. CDR3 protein: CASSFGFPNEQFF. In DNA, the CDR3 is TGTGCCAGCAGTTTCGGATTTCCCAATGAGCAGTTCTTC.

This clone has only a few counts. The chain recombines TRBV28 with TRBJ2-7, with 11 bases lining up with TRBD2. With V trimmed by 7 bases and J by 0 bases, 8 bases remained unmatched. Germline loops: CDR1 MDHEN, CDR2 SYDVKM. The length of the CDR3 is 16 residues. The chain's CDR3 is CASIGTSGARSYEQYF. CDR3 sequence (DNA): TGTGCCAGCATCGGGACTAGCGGAGCTCGCTCCTACGAGCAGTACTTC.

This chain connects TRBV6-5 to TRBJ2-1, with 7 bases matching TRBD2. Germline CDR1 and CDR2: MNHEY and SVGAGI. This CDR3 comprises 14 residues. V shed 4 bases, J shed 5 bases, and the junction held 5 bases outside the gene matches. Written as DNA, the CDR3 is TGTGCCAGCAGTTGGGGGACTAATAACAATGAGCAGTTCTTC. Translated: CASSWGTNNNEQFF.

This chain uses TRBV11-2 with TRBJ2-3, with 9 bases that match TRBD2. Trimming at V came to 5 bases and at J to 0 bases, leaving 9 bases not matched to a gene. Per the germline V gene, CDR1 is SGHAT and CDR2 is FQNNGV. The CDR3 has 17 residues. The CDR3, as DNA: TGTGCCAGCAGCGATAAGAGCGGGGGGTCAAGCACAGATACGCAGTATTTT. Translation: CASSDKSGGSSTDTQYF.

V usage is TRBV29-1 and J usage is TRBJ1-2, with TRBD1 identical over 7 bases. V was pared by 2 bases and J by 0 bases, with 6 bases of the junction left unmatched. Per germline, CDR1 SQVTM and CDR2 ANQGSEA. The length of the CDR3 is 15 residues. CDR3 DNA: TGCAGCGTTGAAATACAGGGGCCCTCTAACTATGGCTACACCTTC. Its translation is CSVEIQGPSNYGYTF.

As regards this clone: Sequence at one end of the junction differs from germline and may be a read error. The chain joins TRBV7-7 to TRBJ2-1, with D maybe TRBD2 (6 bases). Germline V gene data show CDR1 as SSHAT and CDR2 as FNYEAQ (reference sequence). The CDR3 covers 15 residues. DNA of the CDR3: TGTGCTAGCAGCTTAGGAGCACGGGGGTCTGATGAGCAGTTCTTC. Protein sequence: CASSLGARGSDEQFF.

This clone was detected once. The CDR3 region has the DNA TGCGCCAGCAGTGAAGGGGGACAGGGGTTCGGTCAGCCCCAGCATTTT. This gives the protein CASSEGGQGFGQPQHF. The rearrangement uses TRBV10-2 and TRBJ1-5; 10 bases map to TRBD1. The CDR3 has 16 amino acids. Germline-derived CDR1 and CDR2 are WSHSY and SAAADI. J gave up 6 bases and V 3 bases, and 8 bases lay outside the gene matches.

The chain recombines TRBV7-6 with TRBJ2-7; maybe TRBD2 (5 bases). Germline CDR1 is SGHVS and CDR2 is FNYEAQ. The CDR3 runs 14 residues. V shed 5 bases and J shed 2 bases, with 13 bases lying between them. The DNA for the CDR3 is TGTGCCAGCAGCCCTAGCCGTGGAGCCTACGAGCAGTACTTC. Translating it yields CASSPSRGAYEQYF.

This clone turned up a few times. This rearrangement joins TRBV30 to TRBJ1-6; a possible D gene is TRBD1 (6 bases). V was trimmed by 4 bases and J by 6 bases, leaving 10 bases between them. This CDR3 region has 13 residues. The V gene's germline CDR1 is GTSNPN and CDR2 SVGIG (reference sequence). The CDR3 coding sequence is TGTGCCTGGAAGCGGACAGTTAATTCACCCCTCCACTTT. Protein: CAWKRTVNSPLHF.

This clone showed up just once. The chain has TRBV9 and TRBJ1-2; D uncertain. CDR1 is SGDLS, CDR2 YYNGEE, per germline. The CDR3 spans 13 residues. Trimming left V 3 bases short and J 5 bases short, with 11 bases between. The CDR3 loop is CASSEGGEYGYTF. CDR3 coding DNA: TGTGCCAGCAGCGAGGGTGGGGAGTATGGCTACACCTTC.

The rearrangement links TRBV11-2 to TRBJ2-3, with 12 nucleotides matching TRBD2. The CDR3 length is 15 residues. Germline trimming cut 5 bases from V and 2 bases from J; bases unmatched to any gene: 2. Germline values: CDR1 SGHAT, CDR2 FQNNGV. This CDR3 reads CASSGLAGYTDTQYF. DNA of the CDR3: TGTGCCAGCAGCGGACTAGCGGGGTACACAGATACGCAGTATTTT.